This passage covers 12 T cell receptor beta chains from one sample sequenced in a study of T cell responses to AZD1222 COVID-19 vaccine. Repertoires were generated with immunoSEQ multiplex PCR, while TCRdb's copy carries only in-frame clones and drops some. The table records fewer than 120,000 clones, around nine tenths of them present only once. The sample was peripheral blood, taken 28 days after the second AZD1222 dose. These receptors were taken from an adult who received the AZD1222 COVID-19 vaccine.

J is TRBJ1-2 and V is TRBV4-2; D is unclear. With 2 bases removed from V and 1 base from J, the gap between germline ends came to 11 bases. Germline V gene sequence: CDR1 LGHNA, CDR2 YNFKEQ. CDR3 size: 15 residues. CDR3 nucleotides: TGTGCCAGCAGCCAACATGCGACCAATAACTATGGCTACACCTTC. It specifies CASSQHATNNYGYTF.

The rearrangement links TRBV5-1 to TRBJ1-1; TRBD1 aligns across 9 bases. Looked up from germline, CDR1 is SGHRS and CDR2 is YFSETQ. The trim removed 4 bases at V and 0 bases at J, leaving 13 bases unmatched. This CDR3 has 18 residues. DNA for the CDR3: TGCGCCAGCAGCAGGGGGACAGGGACGCCGTATGTGAACACTGAAGCTTTCTTT. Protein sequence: CASSRGTGTPYVNTEAFF.

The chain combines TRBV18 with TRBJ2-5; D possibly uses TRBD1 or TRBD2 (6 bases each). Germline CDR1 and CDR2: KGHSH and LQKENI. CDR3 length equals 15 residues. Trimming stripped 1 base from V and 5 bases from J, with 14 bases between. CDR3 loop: CASSPLGGRKETQYF. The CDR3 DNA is TGTGCCAGCTCACCACTGGGGGGCAGAAAGGAGACCCAGTACTTC. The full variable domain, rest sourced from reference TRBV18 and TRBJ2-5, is NAGVMQNPRHLVRRRGQEARLRCSPMKGHSHVYWYRQLPEEGLKFMVYLQKENIIDESGMPKERFSAEFPKEGPSILRIQQVVRGDSAAYFCASSPLGGRKETQYFGPGTRLLVL.

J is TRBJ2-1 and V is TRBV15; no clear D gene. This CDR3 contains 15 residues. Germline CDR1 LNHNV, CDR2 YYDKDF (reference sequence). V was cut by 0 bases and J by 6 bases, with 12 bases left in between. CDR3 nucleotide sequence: TGTGCCACCAGCAGAGATCCCGGACCATTCAATGAGCAGTTCTTC. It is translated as CATSRDPGPFNEQFF.

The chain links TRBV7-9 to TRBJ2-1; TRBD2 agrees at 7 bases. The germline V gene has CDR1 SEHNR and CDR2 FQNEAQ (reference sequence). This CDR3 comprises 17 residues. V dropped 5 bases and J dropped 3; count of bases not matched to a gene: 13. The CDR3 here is CASSTSVRGANYNEQFF. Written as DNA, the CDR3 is TGTGCCAGCAGCACTAGCGTTAGGGGAGCCAACTACAATGAGCAGTTCTTC. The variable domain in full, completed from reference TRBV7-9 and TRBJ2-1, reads DTGVSQNPRHKITKRGQNVTFRCDPISEHNRLYWYRQTLGQGPEFLTYFQNEAQLEKSRLLSDRFSAERPKGSFSTLEIQRTEQGDSAMYLCASSTSVRGANYNEQFFGPGTRLTVL.

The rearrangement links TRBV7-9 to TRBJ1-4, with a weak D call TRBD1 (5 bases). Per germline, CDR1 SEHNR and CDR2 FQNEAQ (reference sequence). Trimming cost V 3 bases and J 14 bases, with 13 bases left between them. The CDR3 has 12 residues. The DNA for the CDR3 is TGTGCCAGCAGCTTTGCCGAGGGACGCCTGTTTTTT. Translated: CASSFAEGRLFF.

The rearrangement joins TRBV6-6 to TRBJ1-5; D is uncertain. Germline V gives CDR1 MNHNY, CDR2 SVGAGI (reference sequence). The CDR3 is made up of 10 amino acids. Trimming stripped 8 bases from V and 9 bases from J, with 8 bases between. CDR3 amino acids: CASGRGPQHF. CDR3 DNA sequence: TGTGCCAGCGGCCGAGGGCCCCAGCATTTT.

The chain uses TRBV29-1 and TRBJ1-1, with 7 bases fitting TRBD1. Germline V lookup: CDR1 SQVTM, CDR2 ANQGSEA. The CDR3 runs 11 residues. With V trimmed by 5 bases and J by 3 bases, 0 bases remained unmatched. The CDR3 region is CSVQGDTEAFF. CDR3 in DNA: TGCAGCGTTCAGGGGGACACTGAAGCTTTCTTT.

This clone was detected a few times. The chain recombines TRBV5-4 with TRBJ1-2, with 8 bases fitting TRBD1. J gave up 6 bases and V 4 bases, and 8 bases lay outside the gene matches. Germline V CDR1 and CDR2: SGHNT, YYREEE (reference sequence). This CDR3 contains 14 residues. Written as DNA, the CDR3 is TGTGCCAGCAGCCCTGGGCAGGGGGCAGATGGCTACACCTTC. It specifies CASSPGQGADGYTF.

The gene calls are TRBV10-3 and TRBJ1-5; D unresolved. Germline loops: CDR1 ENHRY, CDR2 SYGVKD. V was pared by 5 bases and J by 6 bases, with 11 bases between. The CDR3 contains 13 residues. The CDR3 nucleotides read TGTGCCATCAGTACACCGGTTGGTCAGCCCCAGCATTTT. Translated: CAISTPVGQPQHF.

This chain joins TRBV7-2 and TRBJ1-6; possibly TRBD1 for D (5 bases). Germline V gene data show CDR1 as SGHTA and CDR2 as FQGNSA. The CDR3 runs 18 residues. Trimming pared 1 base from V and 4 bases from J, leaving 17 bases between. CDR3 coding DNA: TGTGCCAGCAGCTTAGTATTAGGGTCAGGGCCGTATAATTCACCCCTCCACTTT. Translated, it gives CASSLVLGSGPYNSPLHF.

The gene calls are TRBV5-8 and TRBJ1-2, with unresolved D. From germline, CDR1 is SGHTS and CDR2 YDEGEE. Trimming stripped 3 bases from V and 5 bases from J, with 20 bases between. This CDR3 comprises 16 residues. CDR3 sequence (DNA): TGTGCCAGCAGCTGGGAGGAAGGACCTGGAGTATATGGCTACACCTTC. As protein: CASSWEEGPGVYGYTF.